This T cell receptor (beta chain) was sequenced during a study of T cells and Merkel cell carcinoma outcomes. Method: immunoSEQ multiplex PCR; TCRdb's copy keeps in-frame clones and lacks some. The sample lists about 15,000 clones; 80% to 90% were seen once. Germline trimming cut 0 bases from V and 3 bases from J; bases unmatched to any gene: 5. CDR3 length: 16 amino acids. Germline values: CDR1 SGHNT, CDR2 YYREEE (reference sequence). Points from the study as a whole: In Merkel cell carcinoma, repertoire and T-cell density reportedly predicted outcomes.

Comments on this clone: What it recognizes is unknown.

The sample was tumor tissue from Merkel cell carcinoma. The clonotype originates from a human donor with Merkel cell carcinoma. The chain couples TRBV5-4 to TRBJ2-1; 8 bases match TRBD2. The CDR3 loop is CASSLGAGGFYNEQFF. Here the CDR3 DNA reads TGTGCCAGCAGCTTGGGGGCGGGAGGTTTCTACAATGAGCAGTTCTTC.